Below, one T cell receptor beta chain is given with its context. Antigen unknown. These data originate in a study of T cell responses to AZD1222 COVID-19 vaccine. Study-level points and caveats: The donor cohort was predominantly white British with a female majority, and clonal diversity may have been underestimated. Vaccination with two AZD1222 doses was followed by a rise in Spike-specific TCR breadth and depth.

The CDR3 has 13 residues. V lost 8 bases, J lost 5 bases, and 7 bases stayed unmatched. The method was immunoSEQ multiplex PCR; TCRdb's version includes in-frame clones alone and lacks a portion of them. Of around 160,000 clones detected, about nine tenths appear once; the ten largest clones hold approximately 15%. The chain uses TRBV12-3 or TRBV12-4 and TRBJ1-2, with 8 positions matching TRBD1. This TCR was sampled from an adult in good health. This sample comprised peripheral blood, obtained on day 0 of AZD1222 vaccination. The CDR3 loop reads CASHPGGSYGYTF. Here the CDR3 DNA reads TGTGCCAGCCACCCAGGGGGCTCGTATGGCTACACCTTC.